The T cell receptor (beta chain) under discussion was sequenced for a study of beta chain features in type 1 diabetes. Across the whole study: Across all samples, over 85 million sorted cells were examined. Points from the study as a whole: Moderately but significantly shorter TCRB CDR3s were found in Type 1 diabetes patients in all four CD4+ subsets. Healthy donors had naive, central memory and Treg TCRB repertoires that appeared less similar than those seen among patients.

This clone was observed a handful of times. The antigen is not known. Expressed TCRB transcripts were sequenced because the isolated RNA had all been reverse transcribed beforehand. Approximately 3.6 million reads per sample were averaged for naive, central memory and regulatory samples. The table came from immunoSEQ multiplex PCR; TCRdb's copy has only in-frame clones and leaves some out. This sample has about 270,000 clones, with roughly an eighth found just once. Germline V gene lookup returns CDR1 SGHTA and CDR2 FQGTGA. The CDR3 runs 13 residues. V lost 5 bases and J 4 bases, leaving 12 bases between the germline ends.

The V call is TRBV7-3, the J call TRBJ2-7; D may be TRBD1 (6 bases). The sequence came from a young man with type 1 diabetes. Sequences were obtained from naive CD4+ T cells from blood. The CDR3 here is CASSPDSTYEQYF. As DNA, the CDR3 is TGTGCCAGCAGCCCGGACAGTACTTACGAGCAGTACTTC.